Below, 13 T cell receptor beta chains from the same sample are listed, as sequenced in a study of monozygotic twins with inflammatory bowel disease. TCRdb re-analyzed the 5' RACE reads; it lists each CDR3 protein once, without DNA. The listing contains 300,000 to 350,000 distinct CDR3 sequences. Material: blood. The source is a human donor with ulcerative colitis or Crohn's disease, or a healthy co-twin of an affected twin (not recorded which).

The CDR3 is CASSFMGSGRSNEQFF. This rearrangement joins TRBV11-3 to TRBJ2-1; TCRdb indicates TRBD2, and absent DNA this call remains unverified. CDR3 length equals 16 residues. Germline V gene data show CDR1 as SGHNT and CDR2 as YENEEA.

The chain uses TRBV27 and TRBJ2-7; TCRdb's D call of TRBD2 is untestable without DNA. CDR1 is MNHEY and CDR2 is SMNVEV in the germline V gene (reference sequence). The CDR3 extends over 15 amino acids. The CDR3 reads CASSPRAGGVYEQYF.

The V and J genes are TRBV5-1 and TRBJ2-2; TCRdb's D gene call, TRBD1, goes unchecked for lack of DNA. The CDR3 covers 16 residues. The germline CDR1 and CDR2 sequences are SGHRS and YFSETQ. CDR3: CASSTGSTVAPGELFF.

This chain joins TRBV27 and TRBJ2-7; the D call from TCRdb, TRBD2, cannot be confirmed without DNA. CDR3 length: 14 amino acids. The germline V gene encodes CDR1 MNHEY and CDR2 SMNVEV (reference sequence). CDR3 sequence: CASSSIAGAFEQYF.

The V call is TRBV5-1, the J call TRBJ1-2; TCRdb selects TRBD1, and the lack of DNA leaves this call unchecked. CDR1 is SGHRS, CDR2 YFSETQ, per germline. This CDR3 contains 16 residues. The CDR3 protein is CASSRDGTGANYGYTF. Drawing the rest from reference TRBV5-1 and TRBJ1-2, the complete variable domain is KAGVTQTPRYLIKTRGQQVTLSCSPISGHRSVSWYQQTPGQGLQFLFEYFSETQRNKGNFPGRFSGRQFSNSRSEMNVSTLELGDSALYLCASSRDGTGANYGYTFGSGTRLTVV.

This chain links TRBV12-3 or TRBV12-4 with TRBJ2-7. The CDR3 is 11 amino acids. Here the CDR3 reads CASKLSYEQYF.

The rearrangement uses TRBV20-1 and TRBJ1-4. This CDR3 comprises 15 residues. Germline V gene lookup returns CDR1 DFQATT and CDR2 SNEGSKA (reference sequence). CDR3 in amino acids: CSATGRSPTNEKLFF.

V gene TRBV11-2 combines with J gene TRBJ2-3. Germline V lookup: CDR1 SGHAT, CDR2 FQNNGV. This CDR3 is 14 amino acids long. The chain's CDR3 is CASSLRRSTDTQYF.

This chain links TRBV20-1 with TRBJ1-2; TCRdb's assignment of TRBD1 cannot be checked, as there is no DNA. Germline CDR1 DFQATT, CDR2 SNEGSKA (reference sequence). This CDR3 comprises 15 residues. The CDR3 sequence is CSARSLMQGVYGYTF.

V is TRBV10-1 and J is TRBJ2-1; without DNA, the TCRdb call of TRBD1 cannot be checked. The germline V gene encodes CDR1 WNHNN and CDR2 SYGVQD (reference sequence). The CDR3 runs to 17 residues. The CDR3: CASSGIRDRGTYNEQFF.

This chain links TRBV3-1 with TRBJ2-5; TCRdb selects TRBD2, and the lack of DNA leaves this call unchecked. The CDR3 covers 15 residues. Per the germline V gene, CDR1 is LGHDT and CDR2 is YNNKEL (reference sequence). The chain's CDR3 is CASSRPGLGQETQYF.

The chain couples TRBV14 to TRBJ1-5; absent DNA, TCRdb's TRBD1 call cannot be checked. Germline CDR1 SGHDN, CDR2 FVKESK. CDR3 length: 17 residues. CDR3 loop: CASSPQTGGDSNQPQHF.

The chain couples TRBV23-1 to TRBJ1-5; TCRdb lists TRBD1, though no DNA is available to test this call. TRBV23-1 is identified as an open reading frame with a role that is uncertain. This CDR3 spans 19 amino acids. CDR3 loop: CASSQRSNWGTYSNQPQHF.